These 7 T cell receptor beta chains came from one sample sequenced in a study of siplizumab effects on memory and regulatory T cells. Here immunoSEQ multiplex PCR was the method, and the copy in TCRdb shows in-frame clones only, minus some. The sample carries under 100,000 clones, approximately 88% recorded once. The sample was Tregs sorted from blood. These receptors all come from a human donor in good health.

The gene calls are TRBV18 and TRBJ1-2; 8 bases line up with TRBD1. The CDR3 extends over 14 amino acids. Germline V gene data show CDR1 as KGHSH and CDR2 as LQKENI. V shed 2 bases and J 5 bases; nucleotides not matched to a gene: 4. The DNA for the CDR3 is TGTGCCAGCTCACCAACGGGACAGGCTTATGGCTACACCTTC. Translated: CASSPTGQAYGYTF.

This clone was seen a handful of times. The CDR3 protein is CASSLAGTGSYEQYF. Written as DNA, the CDR3 is TGTGCCAGCAGCTTAGCCGGGACAGGGTCCTACGAGCAGTACTTC. This chain joins TRBV7-6 and TRBJ2-7, with 9 bases that match TRBD1. V was pared by 0 bases and J by 1 base, with 1 base of the junction left unmatched. CDR1 is SGHVS and CDR2 is FNYEAQ in the germline V gene. This CDR3 has 15 amino acids.

The chain's CDR3 is CASSPLSEMVGYTF. The DNA for the CDR3 is TGTGCCAGCTCACCCCTTTCAGAGATGGTAGGCTACACCTTC. The genes are TRBV18 and TRBJ1-2, with D hard to call. V was trimmed by 3 bases and J by 8 bases, leaving 16 bases between them. The CDR3 has 14 residues. Germline V gene data show CDR1 as KGHSH and CDR2 as LQKENI. Drawing the rest from reference TRBV18 and TRBJ1-2, the complete variable domain is NAGVMQNPRHLVRRRGQEARLRCSPMKGHSHVYWYRQLPEEGLKFMVYLQKENIIDESGMPKERFSAEFPKEGPSILRIQQVVRGDSAAYFCASSPLSEMVGYTFGSGTRLTVV.

This clone was recorded many times. V usage is TRBV2 and J usage is TRBJ1-2; perhaps TRBD1 as D (5 bases). Germline V lookup: CDR1 SNHLY, CDR2 FYNNEI. Deletions cut 4 bases from V and 5 bases from J, with 11 bases between. The CDR3 covers 13 residues. Written as DNA, the CDR3 is TGTGCCAGCAGTGTTAGGGGCCAATATGGCTACACCTTC. Protein sequence: CASSVRGQYGYTF.

In regard to this clone: In the same sample, other DNA sequences code for this CDR3. The rearrangement joins TRBV5-1 to TRBJ1-5, with a weak D call TRBD1 (5 bases). With 0 bases removed from V and 0 bases from J, the gap between germline ends came to 10 bases. Germline V gene data show CDR1 as SGHRS and CDR2 as YFSETQ. This CDR3 spans 16 amino acids. The CDR3 DNA sequence: TGCGCCAGCAGCTTGGGGGACCCGTATAGCAATCAGCCCCAGCATTTT. Protein sequence: CASSLGDPYSNQPQHF.

The chain uses TRBV14 and TRBJ2-7, with TRBD1 as a possible D gene (5 bases). Germline V lookup: CDR1 SGHDN, CDR2 FVKESK. Between the trimmed V and J ends, which lost 1 base and 0 bases, there was a span of 10 bases. This CDR3 has 15 amino acids. CDR3: CASSQVTGYSYEQYF. The DNA for the CDR3 is TGTGCCAGCAGCCAAGTCACAGGTTACTCCTACGAGCAGTACTTC.

This chain links TRBV6-5 with TRBJ2-4, with 9 bases identical to TRBD1. CDR3 length: 16 residues. The germline V gene has CDR1 MNHEY and CDR2 SVGAGI. The ends lost 3 bases at V and 0 bases at J; junction bases unmatched: 3. Here the CDR3 reads CASSYGQGLAKNIQYF. CDR3 DNA sequence: TGTGCCAGCAGTTATGGACAGGGGCTAGCCAAAAACATTCAGTACTTC.